This passage covers 26 T cell receptor beta chains from one sample sequenced in a study of shared clonotypes between healthy human individuals. Terminally differentiated effector memory CD45RA+ cells were excluded from the naive CD8 cells, which were CD45RO-negative and positively selected for CCR7. The repertoire was sequenced with immunoSEQ multiplex PCR; TCRdb's copy has only in-frame clones and lacks some. The sample consists of over 2,000,000 clones, about 94% of them appearing once. Sequencing was done on a sample of naive CD8+ T cells from PBMCs. The receptors come from a young man in good health. Some clones in this sample may be carry-over from other donors' samples.

The V gene is TRBV28, the J gene TRBJ2-2, with D perhaps TRBD2 (6 bases). V was trimmed by 8 bases and J by 1 base, leaving 14 bases between them. Germline V gene sequence: CDR1 MDHEN, CDR2 SYDVKM. The CDR3 is 15 amino acids. The CDR3 spells CASCPLAENTGELFF. The CDR3 DNA sequence: TGTGCCAGCTGCCCTTTAGCGGAGAACACCGGGGAGCTGTTTTTT.

The gene calls are TRBV15 and TRBJ1-1, with a weak D call TRBD1 (6 bases). The germline V gene encodes CDR1 LNHNV and CDR2 YYDKDF (reference sequence). V was shortened by 5 bases and J by 5 bases, with 15 bases between the two germline ends. The CDR3 runs to 14 residues. In DNA form, the CDR3 reads TGTGCCACCAGCGGCCGACAGGCGCATACTGAAGCTTTCTTT. It translates to CATSGRQAHTEAFF.

The chain has TRBV27 and TRBJ2-7, with TRBD2 matching 7 bases. With V trimmed by 5 bases and J by 2 bases, 12 bases remained unmatched. The germline CDR1 and CDR2 sequences are MNHEY and SMNVEV (reference sequence). The CDR3 is 16 residues long. CDR3 sequence (DNA): TGTGCCAGCAGTCCCTCGGCGGGAGAGGGCACCTACGAGCAGTACTTC. It encodes CASSPSAGEGTYEQYF.

The V and J genes are TRBV7-2 and TRBJ2-7, with D possibly matching TRBD2 (5 bases). This CDR3 contains 16 residues. Germline V CDR1 and CDR2: SGHTA, FQGNSA. Trimming shortened V by 4 bases and J by 1 base, and 17 bases separated the two germline ends. The CDR3 loop reads CASSYSRAEPSYEQYF. In DNA, the CDR3 is TGTGCCAGCAGCTACTCGCGGGCCGAACCATCCTACGAGCAGTACTTC.

CDR3: CASSYSILYEQYF. CDR3 bases: TGTGCCAGCAGTTACTCGATTCTCTACGAGCAGTACTTC. The chain couples TRBV6-5 to TRBJ2-7; D uncertain. CDR1 is MNHEY and CDR2 is SVGAGI in the germline V gene. The germline V and J ends were trimmed by 0 bases and 3 bases, with 6 bases remaining between them. The CDR3 covers 13 residues.

The count of this clone is one. This chain joins TRBV5-5 and TRBJ1-5; D is possibly TRBD1 (5 bases). The CDR3 covers 17 residues. V was cut by 2 bases and J by 2 bases, with 17 bases left in between. Germline V CDR1 and CDR2: SGHKS, YYEKEE (reference sequence). The CDR3 DNA reads TGTGCCAGCAGCTTTTCTCCGGGGCCGGGGGGCAATCAGCCCCAGCATTTT. Amino acids: CASSFSPGPGGNQPQHF.

The chain has TRBV9 and TRBJ2-7, with 10 bases matching TRBD1. Germline CDR1 reads SGDLS; CDR2 reads YYNGEE. J lost 5 bases, V lost 3 bases, and 5 bases had no gene match. This CDR3 has 14 amino acids. The DNA for the CDR3 is TGTGCCAGCAGCGACCGGGACAGGGGCGACGAGCAGTACTTC. This sequence encodes CASSDRDRGDEQYF.

The rearrangement joins TRBV4-2 to TRBJ2-2; 11 nucleotides line up with TRBD1. Trimming removed 4 bases from V and 4 bases from J; junction bases left unmatched: 2. Germline-derived CDR1 and CDR2 are LGHNA and YNFKEQ. This CDR3 contains 15 residues. The CDR3 sequence is CASSLGTGGTGELFF. For the CDR3, the DNA is TGTGCCAGCAGCCTAGGGACAGGGGGCACCGGGGAGCTGTTTTTT.

The V call is TRBV9, the J call TRBJ2-6, with D perhaps matching TRBD1 or TRBD2 (5 bases each). Trimming pared 0 bases from V and 2 bases from J, leaving 12 bases between. CDR1 is SGDLS, CDR2 YYNGEE, per germline. This CDR3 is 17 amino acids long. CDR3 DNA: TGTGCCAGCAGCGTAGCTACGGGGCTCGCTGGGGCCAACGTCCTGACTTTC. Its translation: CASSVATGLAGANVLTF.

The chain links TRBV6-4 to TRBJ2-1; D unresolved. V was shortened by 6 bases and J by 3 bases, with 15 bases between the two germline ends. The CDR3 covers 15 residues. Germline CDR1 is MRHNA and CDR2 is SNTAGT. CDR3: CASSPRNLNYNEQFF. For the CDR3, the DNA is TGTGCCAGCAGCCCCCGTAATTTGAACTACAATGAGCAGTTCTTC.

The chain is built from TRBV27 and TRBJ1-5; weak D call: TRBD1 (6 bases). CDR1 is MNHEY, CDR2 SMNVEV, per germline (reference sequence). The CDR3 is 15 residues long. Trimming shortened V by 5 bases and J by 5 bases, and 16 bases separated the two germline ends. CDR3 region: CASSSLYRVHQPQHF. The CDR3 DNA is TGTGCCAGCAGTAGTTTATACAGGGTTCATCAGCCCCAGCATTTT.

This chain uses TRBV21-1 with TRBJ2-3; TRBD2, the D gene given by the table, was not confirmed from the DNA. TRBV21-1 is a pseudogene. This CDR3 comprises 17 residues. The CDR3 DNA follows: TGTGCCAGCAGCAGCCCTCGTCGGCGGGAGTTCCCAGATACGCAGTATTTT. This encodes CASSSPRRREFPDTQYF.

The rearrangement uses TRBV4-1 and TRBJ2-7; D gene unclear. V was cut by 1 base and J by 6 bases, with 10 bases left in between. This CDR3 is built from 13 residues. Germline V CDR1 and CDR2: MGHRA, YSYEKL. The CDR3 DNA reads as TGCGCCAGCAGCCAAGTGGATAGCTTCGAGCAGTACTTC. Translating gives CASSQVDSFEQYF.

About this clone itself: The same CDR3 arises from other DNA sequences in this sample as well. V gene TRBV28 combines with J gene TRBJ1-3; 8 nucleotides agree with TRBD1. The CDR3 covers 16 residues. V dropped 3 bases and J dropped 4; count of bases not matched to a gene: 8. The germline gives CDR1 MDHEN, CDR2 SYDVKM. The CDR3 region has the DNA TGTGCCAGCAGTTTCTCTCAGGGGGCTAGAGGAAACACCATATATTTT. Protein: CASSFSQGARGNTIYF. Full variable domain (remainder filled in from reference TRBV28 and TRBJ1-3): DVKVTQSSRYLVKRTGEKVFLECVQDMDHENMFWYRQDPGLGLRLIYFSYDVKMKEKGDIPEGYSVSREKKERFSLILESASTNQTSMYLCASSFSQGARGNTIYFGEGSWLTVV.

V usage is TRBV11-2 and J usage is TRBJ2-7; D is unclear. Germline CDR1 SGHAT, CDR2 FQNNGV. The CDR3 is 16 residues long. The V end lost 4 bases, the J end lost 6 bases, and 22 bases lay between the germline ends. The CDR3 protein is CASSSLVDTRGSEQYF. The CDR3 DNA reads as TGTGCCAGCAGCTCACTTGTTGACACTCGAGGTTCCGAGCAGTACTTC.

This rearrangement joins TRBV27 to TRBJ2-2, with TRBD1 identical over 9 bases. Germline lookup yields CDR1 MNHEY and CDR2 SMNVEV (reference sequence). After removal of 3 bases from V and 4 bases from J, the junction contained 9 bases not matched to a gene. The CDR3 loop spans 17 amino acids. The CDR3 DNA sequence: TGTGCCAGCAGTTTCCTCGGGACAGGGTCGAGCACCGGGGAGCTGTTTTTT. Translation: CASSFLGTGSSTGELFF.

This clone was recorded once. One junction end disagrees with the germline gene, perhaps due to a read error. The rearrangement joins TRBV19 to TRBJ2-2, with TRBD2 matching over 8 bases. This CDR3 is 15 amino acids long. Germline-derived CDR1 and CDR2 are LNHDA and SQIVND (reference sequence). The CDR3 sequence: CASRIAGLSVGELFF. CDR3 sequence (DNA): TGTGCCAGTAGGATAGCGGGACTTTCAGTCGGGGAGCTGTTTTTT.

For the CDR3, the DNA is TGTGCCAGTAGTATGATGACAGGGGCGAACACTGAAGCTTTCTTT. It codes for CASSMMTGANTEAFF. The rearrangement joins TRBV19 to TRBJ1-1; 8 nucleotides agree with TRBD1. This CDR3 has 15 residues. Germline V gene data show CDR1 as LNHDA and CDR2 as SQIVND (reference sequence). With V trimmed by 3 bases and J by 1 base, 4 bases remained unmatched.

The chain has TRBV9 and TRBJ2-4; 8 nucleotides align to TRBD1. V dropped 4 bases and J dropped 1; count of bases not matched to a gene: 4. The germline V gene encodes CDR1 SGDLS and CDR2 YYNGEE. CDR3 length: 15 amino acids. DNA of the CDR3: TGTGCCAGCAGCCCCGGGGACAGGGCCAAAAACATTCAGTACTTC. It specifies CASSPGDRAKNIQYF.

V gene TRBV7-9 combines with J gene TRBJ1-4; D may be TRBD1 (6 bases). Germline CDR1 and CDR2: SEHNR and FQNEAQ (reference sequence). With 5 bases removed from V and 7 bases from J, the gap between germline ends came to 17 bases. This CDR3 region has 15 residues. In DNA, the CDR3 is TGTGCCAGCAGCCTAGGGGACACGTTCAGTGAAAAACTGTTTTTT. It is translated as CASSLGDTFSEKLFF.

V is TRBV15 and J is TRBJ2-7; unclear D gene. Germline assignment: CDR1 LNHNV and CDR2 YYDKDF (reference sequence). The CDR3 has 14 residues. V was cut by 0 bases and J by 2 bases, with 8 bases left in between. The CDR3, as DNA: TGTGCCACCAGCAGAGATCGCCGACCCTACGAGCAGTACTTC. Its translation is CATSRDRRPYEQYF.

CDR3: CASSPGGNSYNEQFF. CDR3 coding DNA: TGTGCCAGCAGCCCCGGAGGGAACTCCTACAATGAGCAGTTCTTC. The V gene is TRBV27, the J gene TRBJ2-1; TRBD2 is a possible D gene (6 bases). The CDR3 covers 15 residues. The ends were cut back, 6 bases at V and 0 bases at J, with 12 bases in the middle. Per the germline V gene, CDR1 is MNHEY and CDR2 is SMNVEV (reference sequence).

The chain has TRBV9 and TRBJ1-1, with a tentative D call TRBD1 (6 bases). Trimming took 5 bases from V and 4 from J, leaving 18 bases between them. Germline lookup yields CDR1 SGDLS and CDR2 YYNGEE. The CDR3 runs to 15 residues. CDR3 in DNA: TGTGCCAGCAGTGACCAACAGGGTGCAAGCACTGAAGCTTTCTTT. This codes for CASSDQQGASTEAFF.

The rearrangement uses TRBV7-6 and TRBJ2-1; 8 bases line up with TRBD1. The CDR3 totals 17 residues. V shed 1 base and J 4 bases; nucleotides not matched to a gene: 9. Germline values: CDR1 SGHVS, CDR2 FNYEAQ. The CDR3 sequence: CASSLEWTGLGYNEQFF. The CDR3, as DNA: TGTGCCAGCAGCTTAGAGTGGACAGGGTTAGGGTACAATGAGCAGTTCTTC.

V usage is TRBV27 and J usage is TRBJ2-7, with TRBD2 matching over 9 bases. The germline CDR1 and CDR2 sequences are MNHEY and SMNVEV (reference sequence). Trimming at V came to 3 bases and at J to 3 bases, leaving 9 bases not matched to a gene. CDR3 length: 16 residues. CDR3 residues: CASSFRRAGGHYEQYF. In DNA form, the CDR3 reads TGTGCCAGCAGTTTTCGGCGGGCGGGAGGGCACTACGAGCAGTACTTC.

This chain links TRBV28 with TRBJ2-3; D is unclear. V dropped 3 bases and J dropped 0 bases, with 10 bases sitting between them. The CDR3 spans 15 residues. CDR1 and CDR2 (germline): MDHEN, SYDVKM. Here the CDR3 reads CASSFQVFSTDTQYF. The CDR3 nucleotides are TGTGCCAGCAGTTTTCAGGTCTTTAGCACAGATACGCAGTATTTT.